A selection of T cell receptor beta chains follows, all from one sample in a study of post-analysis software for immune sequencing data. MiXCR was run by TCRdb on the PCR reads, yielding one entry per CDR3 protein. This table holds about 820,000 distinct CDR3 sequences, 53% found once. Sample: blood. The origin of the receptors is a girl aged 10 to 17 with multiple sclerosis. Each CDR3 is given with its conserved first and last residue. A D gene is named only where the DNA matches it firmly. Only part of the rows carry a size: once, few, many, or a class if the clone is expanded.

D gene: .; clone size: .; CDR3 length: 12; V gene: TRBV7-9; J gene: TRBJ2-5; CDR3 DNA: TGTGCCTCCTGGGCGGCGCAAGAGACCCAGTACTTC; CDR3 protein: CASWAAQETQYF
D gene: .; clone size: .; CDR3 length: 16; V gene: TRBV7-9; J gene: TRBJ2-7; CDR3 DNA: TGTGCCAGCAGCTCCCAGGGTAGTATCACGACCTACGAGCAGTACTTC; CDR3 protein: CASSSQGSITTYEQYF
D gene: .; clone size: few; CDR3 length: 14; V gene: TRBV7-2; J gene: TRBJ1-2; CDR3 DNA: TGTGCCAGCAGCTTAAAACCCCAGGACTATGGCTACACCTTC; CDR3 protein: CASSLKPQDYGYTF
D gene: .; clone size: .; CDR3 length: 14; V gene: TRBV5-1; J gene: TRBJ2-7; CDR3 DNA: TGCGCCAGCAGCTTGCGAGGGGATAAGTACGAGCAGTACTTC; CDR3 protein: CASSLRGDKYEQYF
D gene: .; clone size: .; CDR3 length: 16; V gene: TRBV5-6; J gene: TRBJ2-1; CDR3 DNA: TGTGCCAGCAGCTTGGGCGCGGCGAGCTCCTACAATGAGCAGTTCTTC; CDR3 protein: CASSLGAASSYNEQFF
D gene: TRBD2; clone size: .; CDR3 length: 15; V gene: TRBV7-9; J gene: TRBJ2-1; CDR3 DNA: TGTGCCAGCGAACCGGGACTAGCGGGAGGCAATGAGCAGTTCTTC; CDR3 protein: CASEPGLAGGNEQFF
D gene: .; clone size: .; CDR3 length: 14; V gene: TRBV29-1; J gene: TRBJ2-6; CDR3 DNA: TGCAGCGTTGATGTCAGCTCTGGGGCCAACGTCCTGACTTTC; CDR3 protein: CSVDVSSGANVLTF
D gene: TRBD2; clone size: few; CDR3 length: 16; V gene: TRBV12-3/TRBV12-4; J gene: TRBJ2-3; CDR3 DNA: TGTGCCAGCAGTCTCCAACCAGCGGGGGGCGCAGATACGCAGTATTTT; CDR3 protein: CASSLQPAGGADTQYF
D gene: .; clone size: .; CDR3 length: 9; V gene: TRBV29-1; J gene: TRBJ2-3; CDR3 DNA: TGCGGCGTAGAAGATACGCAGTATTTT; CDR3 protein: CGVEDTQYF
D gene: TRBD1; clone size: .; CDR3 length: 17; V gene: TRBV30; J gene: TRBJ1-5; CDR3 DNA: TGTGCCTGGAGTACGACAGGGGGCGTGAAGGGCAATCAGCCCCAGCATTTT; CDR3 protein: CAWSTTGGVKGNQPQHF
D gene: TRBD1; clone size: .; CDR3 length: 18; V gene: TRBV9; J gene: TRBJ2-6; CDR3 DNA: TGTGCCAGCAGCGTCGGGACAGGGGTCTTCACTGGGGCCAACGTCCTGACTTTC; CDR3 protein: CASSVGTGVFTGANVLTF
D gene: .; clone size: .; CDR3 length: 14; V gene: TRBV3-1; J gene: TRBJ2-7; CDR3 DNA: TGTGCCAGCAGCCCAGAGACTAGGACCATGGAGCAGTACTTC; CDR3 protein: CASSPETRTMEQYF
D gene: .; clone size: .; CDR3 length: 15; V gene: TRBV24-1; J gene: TRBJ2-7; CDR3 DNA: TGTGCCACCAGTGACCCGGTGGGCCCCACCTACGAGCAGTACTTC; CDR3 protein: CATSDPVGPTYEQYF
D gene: .; clone size: few; CDR3 length: 14; V gene: TRBV7-8; J gene: TRBJ2-3; CDR3 DNA: TGTGCCAGCAGCTTACGGTTCTCATCAGATACGCAGTATTTT; CDR3 protein: CASSLRFSSDTQYF
D gene: .; clone size: .; CDR3 length: 14; V gene: TRBV6-5; J gene: TRBJ2-5; CDR3 DNA: TGTGCCGTCCGCCGGGACCCAACGTTCTCGGCCCAGTACTTC; CDR3 protein: CAVRRDPTFSAQYF
D gene: .; clone size: .; CDR3 length: 14; V gene: TRBV4-2; J gene: TRBJ2-1; CDR3 DNA: TGTGCCAGCAGCCAAGTTAAGGGCCCCAATGAGCAGTTCTTC; CDR3 protein: CASSQVKGPNEQFF
D gene: .; clone size: .; CDR3 length: 15; V gene: TRBV9; J gene: TRBJ1-2; CDR3 DNA: TGTGCCAGCAGCCCCAGGGAACCGCGTCTCTATGGCTACACCTTC; CDR3 protein: CASSPREPRLYGYTF
D gene: .; clone size: .; CDR3 length: 17; V gene: TRBV6-5; J gene: TRBJ1-4; CDR3 DNA: TGTGCCAGCAGTTACGGACGGAGACCCACAACTAATGAAAAACTGTTTTTT; CDR3 protein: CASSYGRRPTTNEKLFF
D gene: .; clone size: .; CDR3 length: 12; V gene: TRBV12-3/TRBV12-4; J gene: TRBJ1-2; CDR3 DNA: TGTGCCAGCAGTCCTCCTGGGGCCGGCTACACCTTC; CDR3 protein: CASSPPGAGYTF
D gene: .; clone size: few; CDR3 length: 16; V gene: TRBV21-1; J gene: TRBJ2-1; CDR3 DNA: TGTGCCAGCAGCAAAGTCGCAATAGCGGGAGGTGATGAGCAGTTCTTC; CDR3 protein: CASSKVAIAGGDEQFF
D gene: .; clone size: .; CDR3 length: 15; V gene: TRBV5-1; J gene: TRBJ2-1; CDR3 DNA: TGCGCCAGCAGCTTGGAAGCCCGCTCCTACAATGAGCAGTTCTTC; CDR3 protein: CASSLEARSYNEQFF
D gene: .; clone size: few; CDR3 length: 15; V gene: TRBV3-1; J gene: TRBJ1-2; CDR3 DNA: TGTGCCAGCAGCCCGACGGGTACAGGCGGTTATGGCTACACCTTC; CDR3 protein: CASSPTGTGGYGYTF
D gene: .; clone size: .; CDR3 length: 14; V gene: TRBV6-1; J gene: TRBJ2-5; CDR3 DNA: TGTGCCAGCAGTCAGGCCCATGCGAAGGAGACCCAGTACTTC; CDR3 protein: CASSQAHAKETQYF
D gene: .; clone size: once; CDR3 length: 16; V gene: TRBV5-1; J gene: TRBJ2-6; CDR3 DNA: TGCGCCAGCAGCTTGGTTAGGCCTGGGGGGGCCAACGTCCTGACTTTC; CDR3 protein: CASSLVRPGGANVLTF
D gene: .; clone size: .; CDR3 length: 14; V gene: TRBV3-1; J gene: TRBJ2-7; CDR3 DNA: TGTGCCAGCAGCCGCACAAGGACCTCCTACGAGCAGTACTTC; CDR3 protein: CASSRTRTSYEQYF
D gene: TRBD2; clone size: few; CDR3 length: 15; V gene: TRBV7-3; J gene: TRBJ2-1; CDR3 DNA: TGTGCCAGCAGCTTAGTAGGTAGCGGGGGCGCTGAGCAGTTCTTC; CDR3 protein: CASSLVGSGGAEQFF
D gene: .; clone size: .; CDR3 length: 14; V gene: TRBV15; J gene: TRBJ2-5; CDR3 DNA: TGTGCCACCAGCAAACAGGATTTCTCCTACAAGCAGTACTTC; CDR3 protein: CATSKQDFSYKQYF
D gene: .; clone size: .; CDR3 length: 14; V gene: TRBV5-1; J gene: TRBJ2-3; CDR3 DNA: TGCGCCAGCAGCTTGTTGGCCGCAACAAATACGCAGTATTTT; CDR3 protein: CASSLLAATNTQYF
D gene: TRBD1; clone size: few; CDR3 length: 14; V gene: TRBV7-3; J gene: TRBJ2-1; CDR3 DNA: TGTGCCAGCAAACCGGGACAGGGGCACAATGAGCAGTTCTTC; CDR3 protein: CASKPGQGHNEQFF
D gene: TRBD2; clone size: few; CDR3 length: 15; V gene: TRBV5-1; J gene: TRBJ2-7; CDR3 DNA: TGCGCCAGCAGCCCCCGGACTAGCGGGAGGCACGAGCAGTACTTC; CDR3 protein: CASSPRTSGRHEQYF
D gene: .; clone size: .; CDR3 length: 16; V gene: TRBV7-7; J gene: TRBJ2-5; CDR3 DNA: TGTGCTAGCAGCTTAGGGCTAGTTCGGGCAGGAGAGACCCAGTACTTC; CDR3 protein: CASSLGLVRAGETQYF
D gene: .; clone size: .; CDR3 length: 12; V gene: TRBV30; J gene: TRBJ2-4; CDR3 DNA: TGTGCCTGTACCGACAAGAGAAACATTCAGTACTTC; CDR3 protein: CACTDKRNIQYF
D gene: .; clone size: .; CDR3 length: 18; V gene: TRBV2; J gene: TRBJ2-3; CDR3 DNA: TGTGCCAGCAGTGAAAGAGGAGCCCTACAATTGTATTCAGATACGCAGTATTTT; CDR3 protein: CASSERGALQLYSDTQYF
D gene: TRBD1; clone size: .; CDR3 length: 14; V gene: TRBV20-1; J gene: TRBJ1-2; CDR3 DNA: TGCAGTGCTGGACAGGGAGATCGTTACTATGGCTACACCTTC; CDR3 protein: CSAGQGDRYYGYTF
D gene: TRBD2; clone size: .; CDR3 length: 15; V gene: TRBV20-1; J gene: TRBJ2-7; CDR3 DNA: TGCAGTGCTAGAGAGGGCGGGAGGGCCGCAGACGAGCAGTACTTC; CDR3 protein: CSAREGGRAADEQYF
D gene: .; clone size: few; CDR3 length: 17; V gene: TRBV6-1; J gene: TRBJ2-6; CDR3 DNA: TGTGCCAGCAGCCCCCGATCGGGTAGGGACGGGGCCAACGTCCTGACTTTC; CDR3 protein: CASSPRSGRDGANVLTF